Shown below are 10 T cell receptor beta chains from a single sample sequenced in a study of cytomegalovirus exposure and HLA in healthy donors listed by TCRdb under 2017. Library creation used the immunoSEQ multiplex PCR assay. Drawn from immuneACCESS, this table holds only the in-frame rearrangements with V and J called that TCRdb kept. Clones are partly lost; checked studies trace under half to an unresolved V gene and leave the rest unexplained. For this sample the table gives 120,000 or so clones, of which roughly 90% were detected only once. The top ten constitute over 1.5% of the sample. Sequencing was done on a sample of PBMCs. Receptors were obtained from a young woman in good health and CMV-seronegative.

The gene calls are TRBV9 and TRBJ2-3, with 7 bases lining up with TRBD2. The CDR3 spans 13 residues. In germline, CDR1 is SGDLS, CDR2 YYNGEE. Losses at the gene ends were 5 bases for V and 3 bases for J; bases not matched to a gene: 3. This CDR3 reads CASSRGDTDTQYF. CDR3 sequence (DNA): TGTGCCAGCAGTCGGGGGGATACAGATACGCAGTATTTT.

The V and J genes are TRBV7-2 and TRBJ1-2, with D possibly TRBD1 on 6 matching bases. Per germline, CDR1 SGHTA and CDR2 FQGNSA. CDR3 length: 15 residues. Trimming left V 1 base short and J 4 bases short, with 13 bases between. CDR3 sequence: CASSLDGGASYGYTF. In DNA, the CDR3 is TGTGCCAGCAGCTTAGATGGGGGCGCCAGCTATGGCTACACCTTC.

CDR3 region: CASSSWTVQRDNEQFF. The CDR3 nucleotides read TGTGCCAGCAGCTCGTGGACAGTACAACGCGACAATGAGCAGTTCTTC. This chain uses TRBV7-9 with TRBJ2-1; maybe TRBD1 (6 bases). The germline CDR1 and CDR2 sequences are SEHNR and FQNEAQ (reference sequence). This CDR3 comprises 16 residues. Trimming removed 4 bases at V and 5 bases at J, with 18 bases between.

The rearrangement links TRBV27 to TRBJ2-1; 11 nucleotides agree with TRBD2. J lost 3 bases, V lost 7 bases, and 11 bases had no gene match. The germline gives CDR1 MNHEY, CDR2 SMNVEV (reference sequence). The CDR3 contains 17 residues. CDR3: CASMETSGIIHYNEQFF. The DNA of the CDR3 is TGTGCCAGCATGGAGACTAGCGGGATCATTCACTACAATGAGCAGTTCTTC.

The J gene is TRBJ1-1, the V gene TRBV27; a possible D gene is TRBD1 (5 bases). Trimming left V 4 bases short and J 4 bases short, with 16 bases between. The CDR3 runs to 15 residues. Germline CDR1 is MNHEY and CDR2 is SMNVEV (reference sequence). The CDR3 region is CASSYVTALGTEAFF. The CDR3 DNA reads TGTGCCAGCAGTTACGTGACAGCCCTGGGCACTGAAGCTTTCTTT.

The genes are TRBV20-1 and TRBJ2-3; D remains ambiguous. The germline V and J ends were trimmed by 5 bases and 5 bases, with 5 bases remaining between them. The CDR3 totals 10 residues. CDR1 and CDR2 (germline): DFQATT, SNEGSKA (reference sequence). CDR3 coding DNA: TGCAGTGCTCCTAGAGATACGCAGTATTTT. Protein: CSAPRDTQYF.

The V call is TRBV7-9, the J call TRBJ2-7; D might be TRBD1 (6 bases). Per the germline V gene, CDR1 is SEHNR and CDR2 is FQNEAQ (reference sequence). This CDR3 comprises 15 residues. V was clipped by 2 bases and J by 2 bases, with 13 bases between them. CDR3 in DNA: TGTGCCAGCAGCTTAAGACGGGCAGGGGCCTACGAGCAGTACTTC. This gives the protein CASSLRRAGAYEQYF. The variable domain in full, completed from reference TRBV7-9 and TRBJ2-7, reads DTGVSQNPRHKITKRGQNVTFRCDPISEHNRLYWYRQTLGQGPEFLTYFQNEAQLEKSRLLSDRFSAERPKGSFSTLEIQRTEQGDSAMYLCASSLRRAGAYEQYFGPGTRLTVT.

V and J are TRBV28 and TRBJ2-1; D is perhaps TRBD1 (6 bases). The CDR3 has 13 residues. Trimming removed 4 bases from V and 9 bases from J, with 13 bases in between. The germline V gene has CDR1 MDHEN and CDR2 SYDVKM. The CDR3 loop reads CASSSPQGSEQFF. The CDR3 DNA sequence: TGTGCCAGCAGTTCCCCCCAGGGGTCTGAGCAGTTCTTC.

This clone has a count of ten or more. In DNA form, the CDR3 reads TGTGCCAGCAGTTTATTCCAGGGGGGCGGCTACACCTTC. It yields the protein CASSLFQGGGYTF. This chain links TRBV27 with TRBJ1-2; 7 nucleotides agree with TRBD1. CDR1 MNHEY and CDR2 SMNVEV come from the germline V gene (reference sequence). The CDR3 totals 13 residues. V lost 1 base and J lost 8; bases outside the gene matches: 4.

The chain employs TRBV6-1 and TRBJ2-7; TRBD1 aligns across 8 bases. J was trimmed by 7 bases and V by 7 bases; bases with no gene match: 12. CDR1 is MNHNS and CDR2 is SASEGT in the germline V gene. The CDR3 extends over 14 amino acids. The CDR3 is CASTLAGQGREQYF. For the CDR3, the DNA is TGTGCCAGCACTCTCGCAGGACAGGGTCGTGAGCAGTACTTC.